This T cell receptor beta chain is from a study of control samples from healthy donors and cancer patients. The V gene's germline CDR1 is LGHNA and CDR2 YNFKEQ. V lost 4 bases, J lost 4 bases, and 7 bases stayed unmatched. The CDR3 has 17 amino acids. Produced via immunoSEQ multiplex PCR; TCRdb's table is partial and in-frame only. The sample carries about 83,000 clones, 91% recorded once. This TCR derives from a man aged 45-65 years in good health. J is TRBJ2-1 and V is TRBV4-2; 13 nucleotides match TRBD2. Sequenced: blood. CDR3 DNA sequence: TGTGCCAGCAGCCCTGGGACTAGCGGGGCCGGTTACAATGAGCAGTTCTTC. This gives the protein CASSPGTSGAGYNEQFF.